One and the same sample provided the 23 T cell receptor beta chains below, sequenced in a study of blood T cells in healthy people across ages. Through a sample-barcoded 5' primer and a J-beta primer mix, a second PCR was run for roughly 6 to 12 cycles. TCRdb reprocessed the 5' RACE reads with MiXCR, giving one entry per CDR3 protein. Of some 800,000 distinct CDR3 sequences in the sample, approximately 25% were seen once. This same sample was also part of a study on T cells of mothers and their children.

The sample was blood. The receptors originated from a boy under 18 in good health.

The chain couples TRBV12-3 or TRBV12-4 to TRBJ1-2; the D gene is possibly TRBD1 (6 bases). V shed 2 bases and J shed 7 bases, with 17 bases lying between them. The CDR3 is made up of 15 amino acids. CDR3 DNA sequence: TGTGCCAGCAGTTTAAACCGCGGCCTGGGGGCTGGCTACACCTTC. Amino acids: CASSLNRGLGAGYTF.

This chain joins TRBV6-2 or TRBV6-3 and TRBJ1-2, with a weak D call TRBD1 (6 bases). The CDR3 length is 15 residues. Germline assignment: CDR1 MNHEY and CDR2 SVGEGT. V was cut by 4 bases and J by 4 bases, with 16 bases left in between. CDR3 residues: CASSLPTTGAYGYTF. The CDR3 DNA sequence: TGTGCCAGCAGTTTACCTACGACAGGAGCCTATGGCTACACCTTC.

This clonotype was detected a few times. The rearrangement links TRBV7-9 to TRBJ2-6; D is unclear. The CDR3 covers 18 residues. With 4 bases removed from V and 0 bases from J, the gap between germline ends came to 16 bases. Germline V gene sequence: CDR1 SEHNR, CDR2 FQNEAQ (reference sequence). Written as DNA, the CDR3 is TGTGCCAGCAGCTCAGTAGATCTTGGGGACTCTGGGGCCAACGTCCTGACTTTC. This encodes CASSSVDLGDSGANVLTF.

The CDR3 here is CASSTGGTSAKNIQYF. Here the CDR3 DNA reads TGTGCCAGCAGCACGGGGGGTACGAGTGCCAAAAACATTCAGTACTTC. The V call is TRBV28, the J call TRBJ2-4, with 7 bases lining up with TRBD2. The CDR3 length is 16 residues. V dropped 6 bases and J dropped 1; count of bases not matched to a gene: 9. Looked up from germline, CDR1 is MDHEN and CDR2 is SYDVKM.

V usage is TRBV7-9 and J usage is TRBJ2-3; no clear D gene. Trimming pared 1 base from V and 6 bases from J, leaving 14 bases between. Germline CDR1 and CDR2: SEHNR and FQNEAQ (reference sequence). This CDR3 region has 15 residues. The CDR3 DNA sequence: TGTGCCAGCAGCTTAGTTACCCCTTCTCCGGATACGCAGTATTTT. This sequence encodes CASSLVTPSPDTQYF. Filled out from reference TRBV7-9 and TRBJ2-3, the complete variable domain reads DTGVSQNPRHKITKRGQNVTFRCDPISEHNRLYWYRQTLGQGPEFLTYFQNEAQLEKSRLLSDRFSAERPKGSFSTLEIQRTEQGDSAMYLCASSLVTPSPDTQYFGPGTRLTVL.

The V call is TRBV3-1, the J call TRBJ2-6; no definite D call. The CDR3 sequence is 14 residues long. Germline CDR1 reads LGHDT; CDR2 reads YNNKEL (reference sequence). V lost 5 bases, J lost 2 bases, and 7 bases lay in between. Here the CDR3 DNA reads TGTGCCAGCAGCTCCCTTACTGGGGCCAACGTCCTGACTTTC. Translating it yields CASSSLTGANVLTF.

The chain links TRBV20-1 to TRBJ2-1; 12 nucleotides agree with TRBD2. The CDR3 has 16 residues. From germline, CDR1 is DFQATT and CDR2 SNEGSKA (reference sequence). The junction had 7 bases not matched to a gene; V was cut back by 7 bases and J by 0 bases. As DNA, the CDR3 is TGCAGTGTACTAGCGGGGGGCGCAAGCTCCTACAATGAGCAGTTCTTC. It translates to CSVLAGGASSYNEQFF.

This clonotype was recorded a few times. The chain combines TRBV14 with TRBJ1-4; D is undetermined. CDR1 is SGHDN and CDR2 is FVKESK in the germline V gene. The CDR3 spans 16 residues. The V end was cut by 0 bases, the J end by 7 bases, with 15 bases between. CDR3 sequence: CASSQELSRRGEKLFF. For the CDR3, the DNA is TGTGCCAGCAGCCAAGAATTATCCAGGAGAGGTGAAAAACTGTTTTTT.

CDR3 protein: CASSAANRGNTEAFF. CDR3 in DNA: TGTGCCAGCAGCGCGGCCAACAGGGGAAACACTGAAGCTTTCTTT. The V call is TRBV28, the J call TRBJ1-1; 7 nucleotides match TRBD1. This CDR3 spans 15 amino acids. V gave up 6 bases and J gave up 2 bases; unmatched junction bases: 9. Germline CDR1 MDHEN, CDR2 SYDVKM.

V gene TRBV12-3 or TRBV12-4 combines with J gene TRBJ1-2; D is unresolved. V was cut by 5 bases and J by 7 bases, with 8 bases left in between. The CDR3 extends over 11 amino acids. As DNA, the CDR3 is TGTGCCAGCAGTGTTTGGGGTGGCTACACCTTC. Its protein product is CASSVWGGYTF.

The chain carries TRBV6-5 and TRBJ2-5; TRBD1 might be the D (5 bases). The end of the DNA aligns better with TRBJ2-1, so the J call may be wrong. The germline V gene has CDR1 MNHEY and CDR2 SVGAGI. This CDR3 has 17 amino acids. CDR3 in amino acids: CASSYSYQQGIDNEQFF. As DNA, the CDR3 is TGTGCCAGCAGTTACTCGTATCAGCAGGGAATAGACAATGAGCAGTTCTTC.

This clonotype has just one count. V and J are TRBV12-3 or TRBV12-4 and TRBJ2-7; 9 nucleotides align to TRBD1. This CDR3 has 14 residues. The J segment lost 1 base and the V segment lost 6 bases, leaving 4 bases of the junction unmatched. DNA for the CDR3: TGTGCCAGCAGACACGGACAGGGGTCCTACGAGCAGTACTTC. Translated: CASRHGQGSYEQYF.

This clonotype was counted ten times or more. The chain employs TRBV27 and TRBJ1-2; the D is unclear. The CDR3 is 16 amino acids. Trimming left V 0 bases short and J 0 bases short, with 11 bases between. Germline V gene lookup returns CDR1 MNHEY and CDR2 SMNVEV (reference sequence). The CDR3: CASSLSISPTNYGYTF. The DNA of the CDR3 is TGTGCCAGCAGTTTATCGATCAGCCCGACTAACTATGGCTACACCTTC.

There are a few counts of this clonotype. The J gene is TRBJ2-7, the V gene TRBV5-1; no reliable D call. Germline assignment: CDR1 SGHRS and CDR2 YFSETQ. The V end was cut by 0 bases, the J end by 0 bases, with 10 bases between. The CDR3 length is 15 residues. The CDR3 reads CASSLVGKGSYEQYF. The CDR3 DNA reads TGCGCCAGCAGCTTGGTAGGGAAAGGCTCCTACGAGCAGTACTTC.

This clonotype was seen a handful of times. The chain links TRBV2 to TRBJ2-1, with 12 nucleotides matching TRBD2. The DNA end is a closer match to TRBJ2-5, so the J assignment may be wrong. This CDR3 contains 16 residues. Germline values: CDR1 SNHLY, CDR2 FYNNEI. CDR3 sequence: CASSDRTSGRRETQYF. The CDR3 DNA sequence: TGTGCCAGCAGTGATCGAACTAGCGGGAGGCGAGAGACCCAGTACTTC.

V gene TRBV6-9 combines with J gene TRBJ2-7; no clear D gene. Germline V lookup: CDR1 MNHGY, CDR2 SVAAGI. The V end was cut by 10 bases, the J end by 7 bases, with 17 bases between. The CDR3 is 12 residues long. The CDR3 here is CAKRPGEDEQYF. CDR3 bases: TGTGCCAAGAGACCCGGTGAGGATGAGCAGTACTTC.

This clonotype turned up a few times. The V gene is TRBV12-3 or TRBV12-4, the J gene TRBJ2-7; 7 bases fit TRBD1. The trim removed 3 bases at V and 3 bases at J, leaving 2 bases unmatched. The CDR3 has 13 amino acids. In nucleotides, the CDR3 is TGTGCCAGCAGTTTCGGACAGGTCTACGAGCAGTACTTC. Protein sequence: CASSFGQVYEQYF.

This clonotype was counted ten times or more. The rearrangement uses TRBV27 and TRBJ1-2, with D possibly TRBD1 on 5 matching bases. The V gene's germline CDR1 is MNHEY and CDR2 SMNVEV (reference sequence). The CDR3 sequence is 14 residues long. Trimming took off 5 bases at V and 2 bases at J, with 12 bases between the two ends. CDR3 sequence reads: CASSPRGGNYGYTF. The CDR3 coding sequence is TGTGCCAGCAGTCCCCGGGGGGGAAACTATGGCTACACCTTC.

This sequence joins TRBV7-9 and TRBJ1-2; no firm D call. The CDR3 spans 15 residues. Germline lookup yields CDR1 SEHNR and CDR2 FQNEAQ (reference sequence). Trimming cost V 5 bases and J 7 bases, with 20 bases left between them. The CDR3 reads CASSTEGLRASGYTF. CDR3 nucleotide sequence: TGTGCCAGCAGCACGGAAGGACTGAGGGCTTCTGGCTACACCTTC. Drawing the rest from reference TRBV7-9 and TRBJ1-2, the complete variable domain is DTGVSQNPRHKITKRGQNVTFRCDPISEHNRLYWYRQTLGQGPEFLTYFQNEAQLEKSRLLSDRFSAERPKGSFSTLEIQRTEQGDSAMYLCASSTEGLRASGYTFGSGTRLTVV.

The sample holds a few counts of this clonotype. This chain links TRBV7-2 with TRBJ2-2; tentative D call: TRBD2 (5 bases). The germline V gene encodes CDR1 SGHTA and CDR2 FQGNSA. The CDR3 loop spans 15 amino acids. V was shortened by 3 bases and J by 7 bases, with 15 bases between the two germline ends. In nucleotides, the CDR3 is TGTGCCAGCAGCTTCTCCCCTTCCGAGGGCGGGGAGCTGTTTTTT. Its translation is CASSFSPSEGGELFF.

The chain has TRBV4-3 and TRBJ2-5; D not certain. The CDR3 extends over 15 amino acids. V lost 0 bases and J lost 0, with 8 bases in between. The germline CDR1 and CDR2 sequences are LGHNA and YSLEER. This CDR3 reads CASSQDRSYQETQYF. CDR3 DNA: TGCGCCAGCAGCCAAGATCGCAGTTACCAAGAGACCCAGTACTTC.

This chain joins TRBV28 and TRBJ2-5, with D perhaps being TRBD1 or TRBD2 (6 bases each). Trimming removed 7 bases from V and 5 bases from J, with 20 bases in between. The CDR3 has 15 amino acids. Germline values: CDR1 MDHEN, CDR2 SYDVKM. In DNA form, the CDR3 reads TGTGCCAGCACCTGGGGGGCCGGGGCCAAGGAGACCCAGTACTTC. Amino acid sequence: CASTWGAGAKETQYF.

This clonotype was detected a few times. CDR3 loop: CASSPWAFGGVNEQFF. CDR3 nucleotide sequence: TGTGCCAGCAGCCCTTGGGCCTTTGGGGGGGTGAATGAGCAGTTCTTC. The rearrangement uses TRBV7-2 and TRBJ2-1; 7 bases are shared with TRBD2. Germline values: CDR1 SGHTA, CDR2 FQGNSA. CDR3 length: 16 amino acids. J was trimmed by 7 bases and V by 5 bases; bases with no gene match: 14.